The 26 T cell receptor beta chains below all came from one sample that was sequenced in a study of technical replicates of blood from four donors. Data came from immunoSEQ multiplex PCR; TCRdb stores just in-frame clones and leaves some out. The data contain tens of thousands of clones, approximately 97% of them singletons. The sequenced material came from T cells isolated from PBMCs. Receptors originate from a human donor in good health.

The chain has TRBV14 and TRBJ2-3; 9 bases fit TRBD2. CDR1 is SGHDN, CDR2 FVKESK, per germline. J was trimmed by 4 bases and V by 4 bases; bases with no gene match: 6. CDR3 length: 15 amino acids. The CDR3 reads CASSPQRLAADTQYF. For the CDR3, the DNA is TGTGCCAGCAGCCCACAGAGACTAGCGGCAGATACGCAGTATTTT.

V and J are TRBV11-2 and TRBJ1-1; D is ambiguous. Germline V lookup: CDR1 SGHAT, CDR2 FQNNGV. CDR3 length: 11 residues. V was pared by 3 bases and J by 14 bases, with 13 bases between. DNA of the CDR3: TGTGCCAGCAGCTTCGGTCAGCGGGTATTCTTT. It specifies CASSFGQRVFF.

V gene TRBV6-6 combines with J gene TRBJ2-1; 7 nucleotides line up with TRBD1. After removal of 0 bases from V and 7 bases from J, the junction contained 6 bases not matched to a gene. Germline V CDR1 and CDR2: MNHNY, SVGAGI (reference sequence). The CDR3 spans 15 residues. This CDR3 reads CASSYSGGSGNEQFF. CDR3 nucleotides: TGTGCCAGCAGTTACTCAGGGGGCTCTGGGAATGAGCAGTTCTTC.

The chain combines TRBV29-1 with TRBJ2-1; a weak D match, TRBD1 (5 bases). Trimming left V 2 bases short and J 5 bases short, with 16 bases between. The germline V gene encodes CDR1 SQVTM and CDR2 ANQGSEA. CDR3 length: 15 amino acids. The CDR3 sequence is CSVERRAALDNEQFF. CDR3 sequence (DNA): TGCAGCGTTGAACGCAGGGCTGCTTTAGACAATGAGCAGTTCTTC.

The chain carries TRBV6-5 and TRBJ2-3; 13 bases align to TRBD2. Losses at the gene ends were 2 bases for V and 4 bases for J; bases not matched to a gene: 3. The V gene's germline CDR1 is MNHEY and CDR2 SVGAGI. The CDR3 is made up of 16 amino acids. CDR3 sequence reads: CASSYTGLAGADTQYF. CDR3 DNA sequence: TGTGCCAGCAGTTACACCGGACTAGCGGGGGCAGATACGCAGTATTTT.

The chain uses TRBV6-5 and TRBJ1-2; D is ambiguous. V lost 0 bases and J 8 bases, leaving 16 bases between the germline ends. Per germline, CDR1 MNHEY and CDR2 SVGAGI. This CDR3 has 15 amino acids. CDR3 protein: CASSYSLLSGPGYTF. The CDR3 DNA reads as TGTGCCAGCAGTTACTCTCTTCTCAGCGGGCCCGGCTACACCTTC.

In its sample, this clone was seen once. This chain uses TRBV5-1 with TRBJ2-2; 7 nucleotides line up with TRBD1. Germline CDR1 is SGHRS and CDR2 is YFSETQ. This CDR3 spans 13 amino acids. V dropped 4 bases and J dropped 6; count of bases not matched to a gene: 3. CDR3 coding DNA: TGCGCCAGCAGCATAGACAGGGCCGGGGAGCTGTTTTTT. Translation gives CASSIDRAGELFF.

This chain links TRBV28 with TRBJ2-7; D call uncertain. Trimming shortened V by 3 bases and J by 1 base, and 13 bases separated the two germline ends. The CDR3 is 15 amino acids. Looked up from germline, CDR1 is MDHEN and CDR2 is SYDVKM. The CDR3 sequence is CASSFVALSSYEQYF. CDR3 coding DNA: TGTGCCAGCAGTTTTGTGGCCCTCTCATCCTACGAGCAGTACTTC.

With respect to this clone: Other DNA sequences in the sample encode the same CDR3. This rearrangement joins TRBV6-5 to TRBJ1-2; D might be TRBD1 (5 bases). The CDR3 is 11 amino acids. The V end was cut by 6 bases, the J end by 4 bases, with 6 bases between. The germline CDR1 and CDR2 sequences are MNHEY and SVGAGI. CDR3 region: CASRQGYGYTF. The CDR3 region has the DNA TGTGCCAGCAGGCAGGGCTATGGCTACACCTTC.

The CDR3 coding sequence is TGTGCCAGCTCACCAATTTGGGGGACAGGGGCGATCTACGAGCAGTACTTC. As protein: CASSPIWGTGAIYEQYF. The chain recombines TRBV18 with TRBJ2-7; 10 bases line up with TRBD1. The CDR3 sequence is 17 residues long. Unmatched junction bases numbered 10, after V lost 2 bases and J lost 3 bases. Per the germline V gene, CDR1 is KGHSH and CDR2 is LQKENI.

This chain connects TRBV2 to TRBJ2-1; possible D gene TRBD1, 5 bases. This CDR3 contains 11 residues. Germline CDR1 SNHLY, CDR2 FYNNEI. Trimming pared 8 bases from V and 4 bases from J, leaving 6 bases between. The CDR3 bases are TGTGCCAGCGGGGCGTACAATGAGCAGTTCTTC. Residues: CASGAYNEQFF.

The chain combines TRBV19 with TRBJ1-5, with D perhaps matching TRBD1 (5 bases). V was shortened by 3 bases and J by 3 bases, with 9 bases between the two germline ends. Germline V CDR1 and CDR2: LNHDA, SQIVND (reference sequence). This CDR3 has 14 residues. The CDR3 region is CASSIGATNQPQHF. Written as DNA, the CDR3 is TGTGCCAGTAGTATTGGGGCGACCAATCAGCCCCAGCATTTT.

V is TRBV4-1 and J is TRBJ2-3; TRBD2 matches 7 bases. The CDR3 is 16 amino acids. V shed 5 bases, J shed 5 bases, and the junction held 13 bases outside the gene matches. Germline V gives CDR1 MGHRA, CDR2 YSYEKL. For the CDR3, the DNA is TGCGCCAGCAGCGGGCCGGGAGGAAATAAAAAAGATACGCAGTATTTT. It codes for CASSGPGGNKKDTQYF.

The CDR3 spells CASKIQGAGAFF. The DNA for the CDR3 is TGTGCCAGTAAAATTCAGGGGGCCGGGGCTTTCTTT. This chain uses TRBV19 with TRBJ1-1; 8 positions match TRBD1. V was pared by 7 bases and J by 11 bases, with 9 bases of the junction left unmatched. CDR1 is LNHDA and CDR2 is SQIVND in the germline V gene (reference sequence). The CDR3 covers 12 residues.

This sequence joins TRBV18 and TRBJ1-6; no clear D gene. The CDR3 totals 14 residues. Deletions cut 1 base from V and 7 bases from J, with 8 bases between. Germline CDR1 reads KGHSH; CDR2 reads LQKENI. The CDR3 nucleotides read TGTGCCAGCTCACCACTTCCGGGGAATTCACCCCTCCACTTT. This gives the protein CASSPLPGNSPLHF.

Judged by abundance, this clone is medium-sized (0.01 to 0.1%). The genes are TRBV7-2 and TRBJ2-5; 10 bases fit TRBD2. The CDR3 has 15 residues. The V and J ends lost 6 bases and 6 bases, in that order; junction bases with no gene match: 10. Germline-derived CDR1 and CDR2 are SGHTA and FQGNSA. CDR3 nucleotide sequence: TGTGCCAGCAGTCGGAGCGGGGGGGCCGGGAAGACCCAGTACTTC. It encodes CASSRSGGAGKTQYF.

The J gene is TRBJ2-1, the V gene TRBV4-1, with a weak D call TRBD1 (6 bases). The CDR3 has 16 residues. CDR1 is MGHRA, CDR2 YSYEKL, per germline. Trimming removed 6 bases at V and 3 bases at J, with 18 bases between. The CDR3 nucleotides read TGCGCCAGCAGGCTTACCTGGACAGTTAACTACAATGAGCAGTTCTTC. It codes for CASRLTWTVNYNEQFF.

This sequence joins TRBV28 and TRBJ2-1, with D possibly matching TRBD2 (5 bases). The length of the CDR3 is 15 residues. V dropped 3 bases and J dropped 4 bases, with 13 bases sitting between them. Germline CDR1 MDHEN, CDR2 SYDVKM. CDR3 in DNA: TGTGCCAGCAGTTTCGGGGAAATGAAATACAATGAGCAGTTCTTC. Residues: CASSFGEMKYNEQFF.

V usage is TRBV9 and J usage is TRBJ2-1; 14 bases align to TRBD2. CDR1 SGDLS and CDR2 YYNGEE come from the germline V gene. Trimming at V came to 0 bases and at J to 4 bases, leaving 9 bases not matched to a gene. CDR3 length: 19 residues. The CDR3 loop is CASSVGGLAGAAAYNEQFF. In DNA form, the CDR3 reads TGTGCCAGCAGCGTAGGGGGACTAGCGGGAGCCGCCGCTTACAATGAGCAGTTCTTC.

The chain uses TRBV6-1 and TRBJ1-2, with a tentative D call TRBD1 (5 bases). This CDR3 is 14 amino acids long. The germline V gene encodes CDR1 MNHNS and CDR2 SASEGT. Trimming cost V 7 bases and J 4 bases, with 16 bases left between them. CDR3: CASTLTGNSYGYTF. Written as DNA, the CDR3 is TGTGCCAGCACCCTCACAGGCAATTCCTATGGCTACACCTTC.

J is TRBJ1-1 and V is TRBV7-9, with 8 bases that match TRBD1. Losses at the gene ends were 1 base for V and 8 bases for J; bases not matched to a gene: 15. Germline CDR1 and CDR2: SEHNR and FQNEAQ (reference sequence). This CDR3 has 17 residues. DNA of the CDR3: TGTGCCAGCAGCTTAGGGACAGGGTGGGAAAGGGCCTTGGAAGCTTTCTTT. As protein: CASSLGTGWERALEAFF.

The V gene is TRBV5-1, the J gene TRBJ2-1; no clear D gene. This CDR3 has 14 residues. Looked up from germline, CDR1 is SGHRS and CDR2 is YFSETQ. V lost 4 bases, J lost 3 bases, and 11 bases lay in between. CDR3 region: CASSRQDSYNEQFF. CDR3 bases: TGCGCCAGCAGCCGCCAGGATAGCTACAATGAGCAGTTCTTC.

The chain uses TRBV29-1 and TRBJ2-7, with D uncertain. The ends were cut back, 5 bases at V and 1 base at J, with 9 bases in the middle. The CDR3 length is 12 residues. CDR1 is SQVTM, CDR2 ANQGSEA, per germline. CDR3 region: CSVSEPSYEQYF. The CDR3 DNA follows: TGCAGCGTTTCAGAACCATCCTACGAGCAGTACTTC.

The chain couples TRBV27 to TRBJ2-7, with TRBD1 matching over 9 bases. The CDR3 is 14 amino acids. Germline V gene lookup returns CDR1 MNHEY and CDR2 SMNVEV (reference sequence). V shed 10 bases and J 4 bases; nucleotides not matched to a gene: 11. The DNA for the CDR3 is TGTGCCACCATGACGGGACAGGGCCTATACGAGCAGTACTTC. It specifies CATMTGQGLYEQYF.

This clone was counted once. This chain links TRBV7-9 with TRBJ2-7; D gene ambiguous. Germline V CDR1 and CDR2: SEHNR, FQNEAQ (reference sequence). The CDR3 runs to 11 residues. Trimming cost V 4 bases and J 6 bases, with 7 bases left between them. The CDR3 region is CASSSVSEQYF. As DNA, the CDR3 is TGTGCCAGCAGCTCGGTATCCGAGCAGTACTTC.

On this clone itself: Additional DNA sequences in this sample encode the identical CDR3. The J gene is TRBJ2-1, the V gene TRBV5-4; D not certain. This CDR3 is built from 11 residues. V was pared by 5 bases and J by 4 bases, with 4 bases between. CDR1 is SGHNT, CDR2 YYREEE, per germline (reference sequence). CDR3 in DNA: TGTGCCAGCAGTTTATACAATGAGCAGTTCTTC. Translated: CASSLYNEQFF.